The 15 T cell receptor beta chains reported below all come from one sample, sequenced in a study of T cells expressing NK-cell markers. Reprocessing the 5' RACE reads, TCRdb reports a single entry for every CDR3 protein and omits DNA. The sample yields 400,000 or so distinct CDR3 sequences, of which the top ten take up roughly a tenth. The sequenced sample consisted of blood T cells: a sorted CD56 or NKG2C T cell subset, CD4+ or CD8+ T cells, or bulk PBMC T cells (not recorded which). The receptors were gathered from a woman in her forties or fifties in good health.

CDR3 protein: CASSLAPGVGYGYTF. This chain links TRBV5-5 with TRBJ1-2; TCRdb reports TRBD1, a call that lacks DNA to check it against. The CDR3 totals 15 residues. CDR1 is SGHKS and CDR2 is YYEKEE in the germline V gene (reference sequence). Combining the CDR3 with reference TRBV5-5 and TRBJ1-2 gives the whole variable domain DAGVTQSPTHLIKTRGQQVTLRCSPISGHKSVSWYQQVLGQGPQFIFQYYEKEERGRGNFPDRFSARQFPNYSSELNVNALLLGDSALYLCASSLAPGVGYGYTFGSGTRLTVV.

The chain recombines TRBV2 with TRBJ2-1; TCRdb returns TRBD1, unconfirmable since there is no DNA. Germline lookup yields CDR1 SNHLY and CDR2 FYNNEI. The length of the CDR3 is 16 residues. The CDR3 here is CASTWAAGQSYNEQFF.

This rearrangement joins TRBV27 to TRBJ2-1. This CDR3 region has 12 residues. Per the germline V gene, CDR1 is MNHEY and CDR2 is SMNVEV (reference sequence). The chain's CDR3 is CASRDPNNEQFF.

This chain uses TRBV10-3 with TRBJ1-2; TCRdb designates TRBD1, a call that cannot be tested without DNA. The CDR3 contains 14 residues. CDR1 and CDR2 from the germline V gene are ENHRY and SYGVKD. The CDR3 protein is CAIGRQVLEDGYTF.

J is TRBJ2-7 and V is TRBV7-9; the D call from TCRdb, TRBD2, cannot be confirmed without DNA. The CDR3 is made up of 14 amino acids. Germline CDR1 SEHNR, CDR2 FQNEAQ (reference sequence). This CDR3 is CASSFEGRVYEQYF.

The chain is built from TRBV6-6 and TRBJ2-7; the TRBD1 assignment by TCRdb is unverifiable without DNA. Germline V lookup: CDR1 MNHNY, CDR2 SVGAGI (reference sequence). The CDR3 consists of 12 residues. The CDR3 here is CASRRQVGEQYF.

The gene calls are TRBV5-1 and TRBJ1-6; TCRdb lists TRBD1, though no DNA is available to test this call. CDR1 and CDR2 from the germline V gene are SGHRS and YFSETQ. The CDR3 runs to 18 residues. This CDR3 reads CASSPTGGQIGYNSPLHF.

This rearrangement joins TRBV3-1 to TRBJ2-2. CDR1 LGHDT and CDR2 YNNKEL come from the germline V gene (reference sequence). The CDR3 totals 14 residues. CDR3 sequence reads: CASSPLLGPGELFF.

The gene calls are TRBV2 and TRBJ2-7; the D call of TRBD1 rests on TCRdb alone, since no DNA is present to check it. The V gene's germline CDR1 is SNHLY and CDR2 FYNNEI. The CDR3 length is 16 residues. The CDR3 is CASSGPGTDFTYEQYF.

This sequence joins TRBV6-5 and TRBJ1-6. The CDR3 has 16 residues. Germline V lookup: CDR1 MNHEY, CDR2 SVGAGI. The CDR3 loop reads CASSYGRAEGTSPLHF.

V usage is TRBV20-1 and J usage is TRBJ2-1. Germline V gene lookup returns CDR1 DFQATT and CDR2 SNEGSKA (reference sequence). The CDR3 is 14 residues long. The CDR3 region is CSASVSLASNEQFF.

The V gene is TRBV20-1, the J gene TRBJ2-1; TCRdb indicates TRBD2, and absent DNA this call remains unverified. The CDR3 has 19 amino acids. In germline, CDR1 is DFQATT, CDR2 SNEGSKA (reference sequence). This CDR3 reads CSARDIGLANFRSYNEQFF.

This chain uses TRBV5-4 with TRBJ2-5; the D call from TCRdb, TRBD2, cannot be confirmed without DNA. Germline V gene lookup returns CDR1 SGHNT and CDR2 YYREEE (reference sequence). The CDR3 has 16 amino acids. The CDR3 region is CASSSGTSGRKETQYF.

V is TRBV12-3 or TRBV12-4 and J is TRBJ1-1. This CDR3 contains 13 residues. The CDR3 here is CASSSTGLTEAFF.

The J gene is TRBJ2-1, the V gene TRBV24-1; TCRdb gives TRBD1 as the D gene, but with no DNA this cannot be confirmed. Germline lookup yields CDR1 KGHDR and CDR2 SFDVKD. The CDR3 runs to 15 residues. The CDR3 loop is CATSAAGASYNEQFF.